The clone carrying this T cell receptor (beta chain) turned up a few times. This sample was taken from a study of T cells in Graves' hyperthyroidism and ophthalmopathy. TCR beta CDR3 sequences were amplified from RNA transcripts. An initial round of RT-PCR targeting the TCR CDR3 relied on the HTBI primer set. From the multiplex PCR reads, TCRdb called clonotypes with MiXCR, one entry per CDR3 protein. Among about 480,000 distinct CDR3 sequences listed, around a quarter were seen once. The sequence derives from a woman younger than 45 with Graves' ophthalmopathy. The sample consisted of blood.

The CDR3 DNA follows: TGCGCCAGCAGCCAAGGAAGAGGGTTTCCCGGGGAGCTGTTTTTT. Its protein product is CASSQGRGFPGELFF. The chain carries TRBV4-3 and TRBJ2-2, with a possible D match to TRBD2 (5 bases). This CDR3 is built from 15 residues. Trimming stripped 1 base from V and 6 bases from J, with 12 bases between. Germline CDR1 and CDR2: LGHNA and YSLEER.